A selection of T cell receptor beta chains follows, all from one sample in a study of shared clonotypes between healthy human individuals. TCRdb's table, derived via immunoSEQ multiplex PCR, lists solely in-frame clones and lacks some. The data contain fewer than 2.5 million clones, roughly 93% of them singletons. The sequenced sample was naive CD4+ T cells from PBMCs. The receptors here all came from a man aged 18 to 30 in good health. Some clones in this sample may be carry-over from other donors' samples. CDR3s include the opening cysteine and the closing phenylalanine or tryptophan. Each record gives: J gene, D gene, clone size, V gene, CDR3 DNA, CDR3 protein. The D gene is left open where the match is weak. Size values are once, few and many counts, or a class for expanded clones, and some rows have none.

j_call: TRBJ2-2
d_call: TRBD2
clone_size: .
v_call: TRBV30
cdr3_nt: TGTGCCTGGGGGCGCCTCGCCGGGAGGGTGGTCGGGGAGCTGTTTTTT
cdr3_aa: CAWGRLAGRVVGELFF

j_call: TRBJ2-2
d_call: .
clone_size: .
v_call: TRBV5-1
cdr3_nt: TGCGCCAGCAGCGGGTCCCTGTTGGAGTCCGGGGAGCTGTTTTTT
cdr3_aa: CASSGSLLESGELFF

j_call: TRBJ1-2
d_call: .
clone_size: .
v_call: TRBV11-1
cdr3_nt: TGTGCCAGCAGCTTATCCGGAGACTACACCTTC
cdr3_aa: CASSLSGDYTF

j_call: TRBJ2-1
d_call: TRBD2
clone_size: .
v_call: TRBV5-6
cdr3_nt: TGTGCCAGCAGCTTGATGTCTAGCGGGAACTCCTACAATGAGCAGTTCTTC
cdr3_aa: CASSLMSSGNSYNEQFF

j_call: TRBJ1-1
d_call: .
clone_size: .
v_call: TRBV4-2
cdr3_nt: TGTGCCAGCAGCCGGGGGCCAGGGAACACTGAAGCTTTCTTT
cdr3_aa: CASSRGPGNTEAFF

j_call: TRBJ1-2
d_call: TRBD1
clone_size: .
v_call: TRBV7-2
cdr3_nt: TGTGCCAGCACAGGCGGGACAGGGGGCATAGGCTACACCTTC
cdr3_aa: CASTGGTGGIGYTF

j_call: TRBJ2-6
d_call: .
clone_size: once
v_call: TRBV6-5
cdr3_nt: TGTGCCAGCAGTCAGGGGTTTGGGGCCAACGTCCTGACTTTC
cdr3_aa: CASSQGFGANVLTF

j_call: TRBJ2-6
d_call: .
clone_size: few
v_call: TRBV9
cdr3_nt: TGTGCCAGCAGCGTAGGCTCTGGGGCCAACGTCCTGACTTTC
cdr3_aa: CASSVGSGANVLTF

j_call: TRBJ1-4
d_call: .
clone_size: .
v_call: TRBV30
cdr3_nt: TGTGCCTGGAATCAAGGGGGACTTACTAATGAAAAACTGTTTTTT
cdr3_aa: CAWNQGGLTNEKLFF

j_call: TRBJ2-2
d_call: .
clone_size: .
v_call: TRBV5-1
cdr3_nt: TGCGCCAGCAGCTTGGTGGTGGGTAACACCGGGGAGCTGTTTTTT
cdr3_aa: CASSLVVGNTGELFF

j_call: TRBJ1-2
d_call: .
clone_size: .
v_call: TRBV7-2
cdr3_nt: TGTGCCAGCAGCTTAGACCCCACAACGGACTATGGCTACACCTTC
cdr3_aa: CASSLDPTTDYGYTF

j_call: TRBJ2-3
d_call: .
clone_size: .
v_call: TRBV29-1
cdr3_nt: TGCAGCGCCCTAGGGGTTGCAGATACGCAGTATTTT
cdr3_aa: CSALGVADTQYF

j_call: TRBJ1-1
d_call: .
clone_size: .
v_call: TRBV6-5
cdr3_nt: TGTGCCAGCAGTTACCGCAGGGAGGGAGAAGCTTTCTTT
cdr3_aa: CASSYRREGEAFF

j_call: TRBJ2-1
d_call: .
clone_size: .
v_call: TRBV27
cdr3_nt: TGTGCCAGCGCAGGGGACTCCCATGAGCAGTTCTTC
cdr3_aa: CASAGDSHEQFF

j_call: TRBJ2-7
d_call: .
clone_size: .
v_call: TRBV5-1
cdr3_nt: TGCGCCAGCAGCTTAGGCCGTTGGACAGACCATTCGTGGGAGCAGTACTTC
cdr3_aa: CASSLGRWTDHSWEQYF

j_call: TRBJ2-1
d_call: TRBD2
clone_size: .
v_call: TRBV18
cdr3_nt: TGTGCCAGCTCACCATCGGGACTAGCAGGGGGTGAGCAGTTCTTC
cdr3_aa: CASSPSGLAGGEQFF

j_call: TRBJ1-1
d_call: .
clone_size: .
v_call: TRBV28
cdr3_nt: TGTGCCCGCTGTCGTCGGGAAGCTTTCTTT
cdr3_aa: CARCRREAFF

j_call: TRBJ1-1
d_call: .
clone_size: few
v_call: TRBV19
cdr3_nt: TGTGCCAGTACTTCTTCAGGGCTGAACACTGAAGCTTTCTTT
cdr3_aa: CASTSSGLNTEAFF

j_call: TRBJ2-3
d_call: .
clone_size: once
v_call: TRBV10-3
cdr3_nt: TGTGCCATCAGTGAGTGGCAGTCCGCAGATACGCAGTATTTT
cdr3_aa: CAISEWQSADTQYF

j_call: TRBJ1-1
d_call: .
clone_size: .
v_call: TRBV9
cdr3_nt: TGTGCCAGCAGCGTAGACATAGAGAGTGGAGCTTTCTTT
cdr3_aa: CASSVDIESGAFF

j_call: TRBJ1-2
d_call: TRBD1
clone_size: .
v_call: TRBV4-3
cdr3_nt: TGCGCCAGCACCTCGAATCAGGGGGTTGGCTACACCTTC
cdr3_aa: CASTSNQGVGYTF

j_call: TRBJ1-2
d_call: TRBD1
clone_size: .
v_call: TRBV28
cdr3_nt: TGTGCCAGCAGGGCCCCGGGACAGGGGGCTAGCCACACCTTC
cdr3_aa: CASRAPGQGASHTF

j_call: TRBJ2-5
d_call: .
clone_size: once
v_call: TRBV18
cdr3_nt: TGTGCCAGCTCACCCTCTGAAGGCCAAGAGACCCAGTACTTC
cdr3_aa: CASSPSEGQETQYF

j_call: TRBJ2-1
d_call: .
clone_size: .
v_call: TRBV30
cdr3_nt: TGTGCCTGGCAGACCTTCAATGAGCAGTTCTTC
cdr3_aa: CAWQTFNEQFF

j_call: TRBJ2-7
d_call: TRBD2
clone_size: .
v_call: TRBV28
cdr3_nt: TGTGCCAGCGATTCCGTTAGCGGGGTCGACGAGCAGTACTTC
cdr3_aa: CASDSVSGVDEQYF

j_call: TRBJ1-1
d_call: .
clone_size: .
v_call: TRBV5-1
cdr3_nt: TGCGCCAGCAGCTTGGCCGCCCGGCAGGATTCCAAAAGAGAAGCTTTCTTT
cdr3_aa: CASSLAARQDSKREAFF

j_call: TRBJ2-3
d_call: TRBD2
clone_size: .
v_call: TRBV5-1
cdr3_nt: TGCGCCACTGGGAGGGCCGGTCCAGATACGCAGTATTTT
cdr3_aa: CATGRAGPDTQYF

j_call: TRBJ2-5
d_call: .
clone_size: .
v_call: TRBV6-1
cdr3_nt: TGTGCCAGCCCGAAAACAGCGTACCAAGAGACCCAGTACTTC
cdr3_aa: CASPKTAYQETQYF

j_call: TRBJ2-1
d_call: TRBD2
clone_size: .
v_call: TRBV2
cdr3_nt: TGTGCCAGCAGTGGGGAGCGGGGGTGGAATGAGCAGTTCTTC
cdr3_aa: CASSGERGWNEQFF

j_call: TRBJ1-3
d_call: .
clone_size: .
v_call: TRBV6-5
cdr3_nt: TGTGCCAGCAGTAACGACGGTTCTGGAAACACCATATATTTT
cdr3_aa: CASSNDGSGNTIYF

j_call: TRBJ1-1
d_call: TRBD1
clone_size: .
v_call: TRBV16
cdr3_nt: TGTGCCAGCAGCCAAGCGTGGATGGGGGCAGGGGGCACTGAAGCTTTCTTT
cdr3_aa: CASSQAWMGAGGTEAFF

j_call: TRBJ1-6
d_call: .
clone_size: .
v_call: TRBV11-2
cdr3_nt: TGTGCCAGCAGCCTGAGTACCCTCCTCCACTTT
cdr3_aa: CASSLSTLLHF

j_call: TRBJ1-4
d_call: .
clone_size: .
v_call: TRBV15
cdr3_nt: TGTGCCACCAGCAGAGGGGTGCAGGGAGAAAAACTGTTTTTT
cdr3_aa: CATSRGVQGEKLFF

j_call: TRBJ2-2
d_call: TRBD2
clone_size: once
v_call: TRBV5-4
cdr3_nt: TGTGCCAGCAGCCAATGGAGCGGGGCGAACACCGGGGAGCTGTTTTTT
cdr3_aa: CASSQWSGANTGELFF

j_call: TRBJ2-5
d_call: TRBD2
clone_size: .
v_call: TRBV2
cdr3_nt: TGTGCCAGCCAAACCCGCCGGTGGAGCGGGATATCGGAGACCCAGTACTTC
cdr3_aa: CASQTRRWSGISETQYF

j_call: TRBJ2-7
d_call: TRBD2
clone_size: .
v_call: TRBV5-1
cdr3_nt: TGCGCCAGCAGCTTGGGCCCTAGCGGGGGGTCCTACGAGCAGTACTTC
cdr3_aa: CASSLGPSGGSYEQYF

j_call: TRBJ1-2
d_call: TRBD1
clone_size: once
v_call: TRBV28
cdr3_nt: TGTGCCAGCAGTTTTCGGGACAGGGGTGGCTATGGCTACACCTTC
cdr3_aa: CASSFRDRGGYGYTF

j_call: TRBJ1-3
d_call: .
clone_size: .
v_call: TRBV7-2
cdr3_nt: TGTGCCAGCAGCCCCGGGACTGGAAACACCATATATTTT
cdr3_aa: CASSPGTGNTIYF

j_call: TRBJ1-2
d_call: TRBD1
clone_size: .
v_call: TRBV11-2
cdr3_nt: TGTGCCAGCAGCCAGGACAGGAACTATGGCTACACCTTC
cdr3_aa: CASSQDRNYGYTF

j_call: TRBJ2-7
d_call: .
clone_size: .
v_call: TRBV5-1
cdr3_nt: TGCGCCAGCAGCTTCGAGACCCCCTACGAGCAGTACTTC
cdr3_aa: CASSFETPYEQYF

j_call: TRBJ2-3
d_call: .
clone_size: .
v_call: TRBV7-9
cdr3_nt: TGTGCCAGCAGCCAAAGGACGGGGATAAGCACAGATACGCAGTATTTT
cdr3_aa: CASSQRTGISTDTQYF

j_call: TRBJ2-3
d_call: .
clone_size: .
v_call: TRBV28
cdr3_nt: TGTGCCAGCAGTGCTTACACAGATACGCAGTATTTT
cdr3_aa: CASSAYTDTQYF

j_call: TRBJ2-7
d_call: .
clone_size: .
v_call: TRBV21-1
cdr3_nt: TGTGCCAGCAGCAAAGGACCGTCCTCCTACGAGCAGTACTTC
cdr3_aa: CASSKGPSSYEQYF

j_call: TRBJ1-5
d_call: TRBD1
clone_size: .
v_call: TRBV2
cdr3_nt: TGTGCCAGCAGTGAAGCGCGTAGGGGGCATTTTCCCCAGCATTTT
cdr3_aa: CASSEARRGHFPQHF

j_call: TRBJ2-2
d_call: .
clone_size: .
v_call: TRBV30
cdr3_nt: TGTGCCTGGAGTGCCCCTGGGGCGTTGGGGGGGGAGCTGTTTTTT
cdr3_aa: CAWSAPGALGGELFF

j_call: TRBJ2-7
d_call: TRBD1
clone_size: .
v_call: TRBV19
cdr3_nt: TGTGCCAGTAGTTCGGGACAGGGGCGGTACGAGCAGTACTTC
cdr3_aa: CASSSGQGRYEQYF

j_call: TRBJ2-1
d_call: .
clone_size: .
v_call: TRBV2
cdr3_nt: TGTGCCAGCAGTGAAGGAAACTTCGATGAGCAGTTCTTC
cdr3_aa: CASSEGNFDEQFF

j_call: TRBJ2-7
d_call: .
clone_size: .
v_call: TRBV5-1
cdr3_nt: TGCGCCAGCAGCTCCCGGTCAGGAGGCTACGAGCAGTACTTC
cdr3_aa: CASSSRSGGYEQYF

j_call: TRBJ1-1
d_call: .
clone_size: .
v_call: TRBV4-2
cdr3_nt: TGTGCCAGCAGCCAAGATCACGGGCGGGGGCTGAACACTGAAGCTTTCTTT
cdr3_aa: CASSQDHGRGLNTEAFF

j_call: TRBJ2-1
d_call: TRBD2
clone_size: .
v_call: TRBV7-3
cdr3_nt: TGTGCCAGCAGCCAAGGAGGGACTAGCGGTCACAATGAGCAGTTCTTC
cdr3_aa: CASSQGGTSGHNEQFF

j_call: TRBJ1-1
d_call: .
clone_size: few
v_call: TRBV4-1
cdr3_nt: TGCGCCAGCAGCCAGTCGGCGGCCATGAACACTGAAGCTTTCTTT
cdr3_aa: CASSQSAAMNTEAFF

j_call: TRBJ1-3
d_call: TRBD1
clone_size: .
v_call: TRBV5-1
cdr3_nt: TGCGCCTCCAGCGGGACAGGGGCTCCTGGAAACACCATATATTTT
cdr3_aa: CASSGTGAPGNTIYF

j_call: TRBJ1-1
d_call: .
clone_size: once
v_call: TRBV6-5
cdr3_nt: TGTGCCAGCAGTCCCACAGGGAAGTCGAACACTGAAGCTTTCTTT
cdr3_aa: CASSPTGKSNTEAFF